This TCR beta chain originates from a study of CD4 and CD8 cells across lung adenocarcinoma regions. TCRdb re-called the PCR reads through MiXCR, storing one row per CDR3 protein. The sample has 20,000 to 25,000 distinct CDR3 sequences, around half seen once; the top ten hold around 28%. The patients had localized lung adenocarcinoma, a non-small cell subtype. This clonotype is a singleton in its sample. Sequence at one end of the junction differs from germline and may be a read error. Germline values: CDR1 SGHNT, CDR2 YENEEA. The CDR3 runs to 13 residues. The rearrangement uses TRBV11-3 and TRBJ2-3, with unresolved D. The sequence derives from a female donor with lung adenocarcinoma. The CD4 and CD8 labels of this study may be unreliable. Sequenced: CD8+ T cells from the center of a lung tumor. The CDR3 here is CARSLVVTDTQYF. The CDR3, as DNA: TGTGCCAGGAGCCTGGTAGTCACAGATACTCAGTATTTC.